The 8 T cell receptor beta chains below were found in one sample sequenced in a study of T cell repertoires in cytomegalovirus infection. One entry per CDR3 protein, called by TCRdb with MiXCR from the reads. The sample comprises approximately 490,000 distinct CDR3 sequences, around 11% of which are singletons, and 10% rests with the top ten. The sequencing input was PBMCs. The source is a human donor in good health (CMV status not recorded). Some clones in this sample may be carry-over from other donors' samples.

This clonotype was recorded many times. This chain uses TRBV7-9 with TRBJ1-1; D not resolved. The CDR3 has 13 amino acids. Trimming stripped 8 bases from V and 5 bases from J, with 15 bases between. In germline, CDR1 is SEHNR, CDR2 FQNEAQ (reference sequence). The CDR3 DNA follows: TGTGCCAGCTCGGGCCTCCTGAGGACTGAAGCTTTCTTT. Translation: CASSGLLRTEAFF.

This clonotype has a count of ten or more. The chain employs TRBV12-3 or TRBV12-4 and TRBJ1-5, with D hard to call. V was clipped by 6 bases and J by 1 base, with 7 bases between them. The CDR3 loop spans 13 amino acids. DNA for the CDR3: TGTGCCAGCAGGATGGCAAGCAATCAGCCCCAGCATTTT. Protein: CASRMASNQPQHF.

This clonotype came up a few times. The V gene is TRBV27, the J gene TRBJ1-2, with D tentatively TRBD1 (5 bases). The germline CDR1 and CDR2 sequences are MNHEY and SMNVEV (reference sequence). The ends were cut back, 0 bases at V and 1 base at J, with 9 bases in the middle. This CDR3 is 15 amino acids long. The CDR3 bases are TGTGCCAGCAGTTTATCTAGGGGCCTTAACTATGGCTACACCTTC. This gives the protein CASSLSRGLNYGYTF.

This clonotype occurred a few times. This sequence joins TRBV20-1 and TRBJ1-1, with no clear D. The germline V gene encodes CDR1 DFQATT and CDR2 SNEGSKA (reference sequence). The germline V and J ends were trimmed by 5 bases and 4 bases, with 17 bases remaining between them. CDR3 length equals 14 residues. CDR3 bases: TGCAGTGCTCCCCTATGGGGTGTGGGCACTGAAGCTTTCTTT. Its translation: CSAPLWGVGTEAFF.

The rearrangement joins TRBV10-3 to TRBJ2-2; the match to TRBD1 covers 8 bases. The CDR3 runs 15 residues. Germline V gene data show CDR1 as ENHRY and CDR2 as SYGVKD. The V and J ends lost 4 bases and 0 bases, in that order; junction bases with no gene match: 1. The chain's CDR3 is CAISGDRTNTGELFF. The CDR3 DNA sequence: TGTGCCATCAGTGGGGACAGGACGAACACCGGGGAGCTGTTTTTT.

Many counts were recorded for this clonotype. The chain uses TRBV5-1 and TRBJ2-2, with D possibly being TRBD2 (7 bases). Trimming stripped 5 bases from V and 4 bases from J, with 12 bases between. The CDR3 length is 14 residues. Germline V lookup: CDR1 SGHRS, CDR2 YFSETQ. The CDR3 sequence: CASRRGPFTGELFF. The CDR3 region has the DNA TGCGCCAGCAGGCGGGGGCCCTTCACCGGGGAGCTGTTTTTT.

The table lists this clonotype with many counts. This rearrangement joins TRBV6-1 to TRBJ1-2, with 12 bases matching TRBD1. The CDR3 consists of 16 residues. Germline CDR1 MNHNS, CDR2 SASEGT. V lost 5 bases and J lost 3; bases outside the gene matches: 7. CDR3 loop: CASSKGQGARDYGYTF. The CDR3, as DNA: TGTGCCAGCAGTAAGGGACAGGGGGCGCGGGACTATGGCTACACCTTC.

The chain is built from TRBV20-1 and TRBJ2-6, with no clear D. V dropped 3 bases and J dropped 0 bases, with 6 bases sitting between them. Germline CDR1 and CDR2: DFQATT and SNEGSKA (reference sequence). This CDR3 has 14 residues. CDR3 DNA: TGCAGTGCTAGTAGACACTCTGGGGCCAACGTCCTGACTTTC. Encoded protein: CSASRHSGANVLTF.